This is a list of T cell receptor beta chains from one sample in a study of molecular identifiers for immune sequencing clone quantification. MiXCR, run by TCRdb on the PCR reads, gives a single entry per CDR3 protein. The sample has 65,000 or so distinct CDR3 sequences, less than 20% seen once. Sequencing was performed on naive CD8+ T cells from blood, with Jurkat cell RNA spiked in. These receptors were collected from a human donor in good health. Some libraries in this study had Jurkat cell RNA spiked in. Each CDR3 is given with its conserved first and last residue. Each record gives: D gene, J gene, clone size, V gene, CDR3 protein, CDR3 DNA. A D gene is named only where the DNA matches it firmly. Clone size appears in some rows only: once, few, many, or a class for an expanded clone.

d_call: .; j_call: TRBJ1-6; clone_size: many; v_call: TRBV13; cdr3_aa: CASSLGYSDRAYNSPLHF; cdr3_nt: TGTGCCAGCAGCTTAGGCTATTCCGACAGAGCCTATAATTCACCCCTCCACTTT
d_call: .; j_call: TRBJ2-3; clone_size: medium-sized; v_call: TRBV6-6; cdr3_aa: CASSYGYTDTQYF; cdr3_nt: TGTGCCAGCAGTTACGGCTACACAGATACGCAGTATTTT
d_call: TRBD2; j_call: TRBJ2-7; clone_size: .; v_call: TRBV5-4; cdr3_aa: CASSFGAGAAYEQYF; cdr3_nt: TGTGCCAGCAGCTTTGGGGCGGGAGCGGCGTACGAGCAGTACTTC
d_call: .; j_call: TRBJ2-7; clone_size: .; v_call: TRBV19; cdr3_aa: CASRGTYEQYF; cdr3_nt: TGTGCCAGTAGAGGGACCTACGAGCAGTACTTC
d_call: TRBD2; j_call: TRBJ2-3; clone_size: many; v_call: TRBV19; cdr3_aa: CASSRTSPDTQYF; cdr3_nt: TGTGCCAGTAGCAGGACTAGCCCGGATACGCAGTATTTT
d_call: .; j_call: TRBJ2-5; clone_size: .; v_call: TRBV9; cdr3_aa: CASSVAGTPWGTRYF; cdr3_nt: TGTGCCAGCAGCGTAGCTGGGACTCCGTGGGGGACCCGGTACTTC
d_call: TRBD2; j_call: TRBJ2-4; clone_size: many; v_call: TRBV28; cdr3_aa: CASSLGSPAGGPKNIQYF; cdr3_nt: TGTGCCAGCAGTTTAGGGTCCCCAGCGGGAGGTCCCAAAAACATTCAGTACTTC
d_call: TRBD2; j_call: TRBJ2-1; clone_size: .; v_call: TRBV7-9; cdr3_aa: CASSPSGLYNEQFF; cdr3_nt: TGTGCCAGCAGCCCTAGCGGACTCTACAATGAGCAGTTCTTC
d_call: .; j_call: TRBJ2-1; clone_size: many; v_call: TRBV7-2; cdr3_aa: CASSPVDSYNEQFF; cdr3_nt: TGTGCCAGCAGCCCCGTGGACAGCTACAATGAGCAGTTCTTC
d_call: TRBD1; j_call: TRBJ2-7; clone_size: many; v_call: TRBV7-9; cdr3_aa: CASSPDRVLHEQYF; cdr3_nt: TGTGCCAGCAGCCCGGACAGGGTACTCCACGAGCAGTACTTC
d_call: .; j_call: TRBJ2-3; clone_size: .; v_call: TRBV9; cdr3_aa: CASSYFTDTQYF; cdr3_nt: TGTGCCAGCAGCTACTTCACAGATACGCAGTATTTT
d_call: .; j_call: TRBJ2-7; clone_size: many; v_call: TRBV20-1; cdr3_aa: CSARIFGSIEQYF; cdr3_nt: TGCAGTGCTAGGATATTCGGCAGTATCGAGCAGTACTTC
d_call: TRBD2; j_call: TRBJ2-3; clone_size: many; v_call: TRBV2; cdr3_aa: CASSDPAASGSTDTQYF; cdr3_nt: TGTGCCAGCAGTGATCCCGCGGCTAGCGGGAGCACAGATACGCAGTATTTT
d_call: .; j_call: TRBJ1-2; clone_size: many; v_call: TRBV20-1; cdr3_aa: CSARKENGYTF; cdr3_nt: TGCAGTGCTAGAAAGGAGAATGGCTACACCTTC
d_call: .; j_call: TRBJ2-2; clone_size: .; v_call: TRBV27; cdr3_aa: CASNHGSLGELFF; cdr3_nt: TGTGCCAGCAACCACGGCAGCTTAGGGGAGCTGTTTTTT
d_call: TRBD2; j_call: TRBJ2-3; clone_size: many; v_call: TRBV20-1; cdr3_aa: CSARGLGLAGASPFTDTQYF; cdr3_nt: TGCAGTGCTAGAGGCCTGGGACTAGCGGGAGCCAGTCCATTCACAGATACGCAGTATTTT
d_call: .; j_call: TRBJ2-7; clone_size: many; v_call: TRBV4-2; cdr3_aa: CASSQDYPGVSYEQYF; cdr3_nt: TGTGCCAGCAGCCAAGACTACCCGGGAGTCTCCTACGAGCAGTACTTC
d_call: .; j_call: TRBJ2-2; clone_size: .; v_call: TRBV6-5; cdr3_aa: CASSSGHIGAGELFF; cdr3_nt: TGTGCCAGCAGCTCCGGGCACATAGGGGCCGGGGAGCTGTTTTTT
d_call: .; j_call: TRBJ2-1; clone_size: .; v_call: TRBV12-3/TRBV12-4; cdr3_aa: CASSITSSTTEQFF; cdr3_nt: TGTGCCAGCAGTATAACTAGCAGCACAACTGAGCAGTTCTTC
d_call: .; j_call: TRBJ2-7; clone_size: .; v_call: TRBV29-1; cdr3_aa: CSVFGRFYEQYF; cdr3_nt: TGCAGCGTTTTTGGACGGTTCTACGAGCAGTACTTC
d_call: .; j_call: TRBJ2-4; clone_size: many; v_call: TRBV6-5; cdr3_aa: CASRPIILTKNIQYF; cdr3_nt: TGTGCCAGCAGACCCATAATATTGACCAAAAACATTCAGTACTTC
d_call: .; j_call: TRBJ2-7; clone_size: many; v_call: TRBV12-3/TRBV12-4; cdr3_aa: CASGLSGAYEQYF; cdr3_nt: TGTGCCAGCGGGCTTTCCGGGGCCTACGAGCAGTACTTC
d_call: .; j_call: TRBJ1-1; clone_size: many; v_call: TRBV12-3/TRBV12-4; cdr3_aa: CASSLGVEAFF; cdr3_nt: TGTGCCAGCAGTCTGGGAGTTGAAGCTTTCTTT
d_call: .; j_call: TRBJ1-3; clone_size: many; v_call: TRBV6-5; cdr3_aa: CASRRRLGAVSGNTIYF; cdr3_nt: TGTGCCAGCAGACGCCGTTTAGGGGCCGTCTCTGGAAACACCATATATTTT
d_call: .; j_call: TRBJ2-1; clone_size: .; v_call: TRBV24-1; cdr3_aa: CATSHAGTPYNEQFF; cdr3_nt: TGTGCCACCAGTCACGCCGGGACACCCTACAATGAGCAGTTCTTC
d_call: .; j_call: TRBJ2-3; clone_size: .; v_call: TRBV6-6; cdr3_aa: CASRPGRTDTQYF; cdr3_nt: TGTGCCAGCAGGCCGGGACGGACAGATACGCAGTATTTT
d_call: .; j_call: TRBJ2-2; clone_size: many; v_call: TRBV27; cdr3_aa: CASSPEDVPGELFF; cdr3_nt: TGTGCCAGCAGTCCCGAGGATGTCCCCGGGGAGCTGTTTTTT
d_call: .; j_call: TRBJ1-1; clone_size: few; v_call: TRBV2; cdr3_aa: CASSGGNTEAFF; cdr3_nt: TGTGCCAGCAGTGGGGGGAACACTGAAGCTTTCTTT
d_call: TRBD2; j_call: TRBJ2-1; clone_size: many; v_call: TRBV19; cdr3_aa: CATSASGSPNEQFF; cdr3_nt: TGTGCCACCAGTGCTAGCGGGAGCCCCAATGAGCAGTTCTTC
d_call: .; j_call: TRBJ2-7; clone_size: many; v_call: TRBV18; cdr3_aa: CASSRPDIYEQYF; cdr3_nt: TGTGCCAGCTCACGACCCGACATCTACGAGCAGTACTTC
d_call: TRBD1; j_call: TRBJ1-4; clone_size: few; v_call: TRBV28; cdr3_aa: CASSLDRGHEKLFF; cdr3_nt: TGTGCCAGCAGTTTGGACAGGGGGCATGAAAAACTGTTTTTT
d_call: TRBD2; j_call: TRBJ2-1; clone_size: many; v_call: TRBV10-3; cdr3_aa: CAIGPSGSFF; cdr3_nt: TGTGCCATCGGGCCTAGCGGGAGTTTTTTC
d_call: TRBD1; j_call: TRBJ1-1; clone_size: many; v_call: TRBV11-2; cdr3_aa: CASSLSRQGPNTEAFF; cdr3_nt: TGTGCCAGCAGCTTAAGTCGACAGGGGCCTAACACTGAAGCTTTCTTT
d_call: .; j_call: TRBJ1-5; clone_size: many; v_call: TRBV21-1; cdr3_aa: CASSKVVLGRGAAYQPQHF; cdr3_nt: TGTGCCAGCAGCAAAGTAGTATTGGGCAGGGGAGCGGCCTATCAGCCCCAGCATTTT
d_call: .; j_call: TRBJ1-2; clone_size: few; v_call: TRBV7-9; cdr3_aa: CASSLSGGMTGYTF; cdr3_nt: TGTGCCAGCAGCTTATCCGGGGGGATGACCGGCTACACCTTC
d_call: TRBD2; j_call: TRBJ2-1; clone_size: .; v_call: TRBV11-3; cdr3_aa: CASSPNWGAGGSSSYNEQFF; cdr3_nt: TGTGCCAGCAGCCCGAATTGGGGAGCGGGAGGGTCGAGCTCCTACAATGAGCAGTTCTTC
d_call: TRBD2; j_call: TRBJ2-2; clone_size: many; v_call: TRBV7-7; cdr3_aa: CASSSLAGPNTGELFF; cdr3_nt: TGTGCCAGCAGTTCATTAGCGGGTCCGAACACCGGGGAGCTGTTTTTT
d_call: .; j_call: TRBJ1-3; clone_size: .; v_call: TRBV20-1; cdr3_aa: CSTRDLYLGGDSGNTIYF; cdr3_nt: TGCAGTACTAGAGACCTCTACCTGGGTGGAGACTCTGGAAACACCATATATTTT
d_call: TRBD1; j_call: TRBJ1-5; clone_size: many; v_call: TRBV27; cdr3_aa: CASSSQGVNQPQHF; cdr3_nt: TGTGCCAGCAGTTCCCAGGGGGTCAATCAGCCCCAGCATTTT